This T cell receptor (beta chain) comes out of a study of shared clonotypes between healthy human individuals. Each subset's genomic DNA was split evenly across several immunoSEQ plates. Original data processing: Quality scores were absent from the junction-only immunoSEQ sequences, so filtering differed. Clones were sequenced by immunoSEQ multiplex PCR, and TCRdb holds only the in-frame ones, with some missing. The V and J calls and clone size are taken from that table; D and trimming were inferred from the DNA. The sample has about 980,000 clones, 76% seen once. In the case of this clone: The sample has other DNA sequences that encode this CDR3 too.

The germline gives CDR1 SGHRS, CDR2 YFSETQ. The V and J ends lost 5 bases and 0 bases respectively, with 12 bases between them. CDR3 length equals 14 residues. The sample taken for sequencing was memory CD4+ T cells sorted from blood. Documented subset: CD45RA-negative fraction. The chain uses TRBV5-1 and TRBJ2-7; tentatively, D is TRBD1 (6 bases). The clonotype comes from a man aged 18 to 30 in good health. This CDR3 is CASSFDRSSYEQYF. Written as DNA, the CDR3 is TGCGCCAGCAGTTTTGACAGGAGCTCCTACGAGCAGTACTTC.